Listed below are T cell receptor beta chains from one sample, sequenced in a study of CD8 T cells in ankylosing spondylitis. TCRdb reanalysed the 5' RACE reads using MiXCR and keeps one entry per CDR3 protein. Found here are approximately 200,000 distinct CDR3 sequences, roughly 13% of them singletons; the top ten hold about 17%. The sample consisted of blood, either unsorted or a sorted T cell fraction (not recorded which). The receptors shown here come from a male donor with ankylosing spondylitis or in good health (not recorded which). The CDR3 runs from the conserved cysteine through the conserved F or W. D genes are given only for firm matches. The size of a clone is reported for some rows only, either as once, few or many, or as a class for expanded clones.

d_gene,v_gene,j_gene,abundance,CDR3aa,CDR3nt
TRBD2,TRBV12-3/TRBV12-4,TRBJ2-3,few,CASSLGLAGLTDTQYF,TGTGCCAGCAGTTTGGGACTAGCGGGCCTAACAGATACGCAGTATTTT
TRBD1,TRBV3-1,TRBJ1-2,.,CAICFSWGQGYTNYGYTF,TGTGCCATCTGTTTCTCGTGGGGACAGGGATATACTAACTATGGCTACACCTTC
TRBD2,TRBV19,TRBJ2-2,few,CASKTLFSAGDPGELFF,TGTGCCAGTAAGACCCTCTTCTCAGCGGGGGACCCCGGGGAGCTGTTTTTT
TRBD1,TRBV7-8,TRBJ2-1,few,CASSVGQSSYNEQFF,TGTGCCAGCAGCGTGGGACAGAGCTCCTACAATGAGCAGTTCTTC
TRBD1,TRBV4-1,TRBJ2-7,.,CASSQMTGAPYEQYF,TGCGCCAGCAGCCAAATGACAGGGGCTCCCTACGAGCAGTACTTC
.,TRBV27,TRBJ2-5,.,CASSLDKGRETQYF,TGTGCCAGCAGTTTAGATAAGGGAAGAGAGACCCAGTACTTC
.,TRBV2,TRBJ1-1,.,CASSDHGGWPENTEAFF,TGTGCCAGCAGTGACCATGGGGGGTGGCCCGAGAACACTGAAGCTTTCTTT
.,TRBV11-2,TRBJ2-7,many,CASSFLSIAPGYEQYF,TGTGCCAGCAGCTTCCTATCTATTGCCCCAGGATACGAGCAGTACTTC
.,TRBV20-1,TRBJ1-4,.,CSAREAAGLYEKLFF,TGCAGTGCTAGAGAGGCGGCGGGGCTTTATGAAAAACTGTTTTTT
.,TRBV16,TRBJ1-6,few,CASSQRQSGNSPLHF,TGTGCCAGCAGCCAAAGACAGTCTGGCAATTCACCCCTCCACTTT
.,TRBV14,TRBJ2-7,.,CASSQEGGGEQYF,TGTGCCAGCAGCCAAGAGGGAGGTGGCGAGCAGTACTTC
TRBD2,TRBV4-1,TRBJ2-1,.,CATEGGTYNEQFF,TGCGCCACCGAGGGAGGGACCTACAATGAGCAGTTCTTC
.,TRBV13,TRBJ2-3,.,CASSSSSTDTQYF,TGTGCCAGCAGCTCCTCCAGCACAGATACGCAGTATTTT
.,TRBV30,TRBJ2-1,few,CAWRLTGENEQFF,TGTGCCTGGAGGCTGACAGGAGAGAATGAGCAGTTCTTC
TRBD2,TRBV4-1,TRBJ2-3,few,CASSQSGLAGASPQDTQYF,TGCGCCAGCAGCCAGTCCGGACTAGCGGGGGCCTCTCCCCAAGATACGCAGTATTTT
.,TRBV12-5,TRBJ1-1,.,CASGGPPDTEAFF,TGTGCTAGTGGGGGGCCTCCAGACACTGAAGCTTTCTTT
TRBD1,TRBV20-1,TRBJ2-7,few,CSATLKSQGAHGEQYF,TGCAGTGCCACTCTCAAATCACAGGGGGCGCATGGCGAGCAGTACTTC
.,TRBV21-1,TRBJ2-5,.,CASSFHSGQRYVEKETQYF,TGTGCCAGCAGCTTCCACTCGGGACAGCGGTACGTCGAGAAAGAGACCCAGTACTTC
TRBD2,TRBV11-2,TRBJ2-1,few,CASSTVAGSYNEQFF,TGTGCCAGCAGCACCGTAGCGGGATCCTACAATGAGCAGTTCTTC
.,TRBV9,TRBJ2-7,.,CASSPGGDTYEQYF,TGTGCCAGCAGTCCAGGGGGGGATACCTACGAGCAGTACTTC
.,TRBV2,TRBJ1-1,.,CASSGGAGGYDTEAFF,TGTGCCAGCAGTGGCGGGGCCGGGGGTTATGACACTGAAGCTTTCTTT
TRBD1,TRBV11-3,TRBJ2-7,.,CASSYGTAPFYEQYF,TGTGCCAGCAGTTACGGGACAGCTCCATTCTACGAGCAGTACTTC
TRBD2,TRBV7-9,TRBJ2-1,.,CASSSGGLAGDEQFF,TGTGCCAGCAGCTCTGGGGGACTAGCGGGCGATGAGCAGTTCTTC
TRBD2,TRBV2,TRBJ2-7,.,CASWAGGIEQYF,TGTGCCAGCTGGGCGGGGGGCATCGAGCAGTACTTC
.,TRBV5-1,TRBJ2-7,many,CASSTARDTSYEQYF,TGCGCCAGCAGCACCGCGCGGGACACCTCCTACGAGCAGTACTTC
TRBD2,TRBV4-1,TRBJ2-7,few,CASSQDPGLDLAYEQYF,TGCGCCAGCAGCCAAGATCCCGGACTAGATTTAGCCTACGAGCAGTACTTC
TRBD2,TRBV28,TRBJ2-4,.,CASSQGLAGGSPKNIQYF,TGTGCCAGCAGTCAGGGACTAGCGGGAGGGAGCCCCAAAAACATTCAGTACTTC
TRBD2,TRBV11-2,TRBJ2-5,few,CASSYRTSRIQETQYF,TGTGCCAGCAGCTACAGGACTAGCCGAATCCAAGAGACCCAGTACTTC
.,TRBV6-5,TRBJ1-4,.,CASSYGRGSEKLFF,TGTGCCAGCAGTTACGGCAGGGGATCTGAAAAACTGTTTTTT
.,TRBV5-4,TRBJ2-1,.,CASSLGNNEQFF,TGTGCCAGCAGCTTAGGGAACAATGAGCAGTTCTTC
.,TRBV30,TRBJ2-1,.,CAWSVQIGYNEQFF,TGTGCCTGGAGTGTACAAATAGGCTACAATGAGCAGTTCTTC
.,TRBV7-9,TRBJ2-3,.,CASSFDRQGRMDF,TGTGCCAGCAGCTTCGATCGGCAGGGTCGTATGGATTTT
.,TRBV12-3/TRBV12-4,TRBJ2-1,many,CASSFEGGEQFF,TGTGCCAGCAGTTTCGAGGGGGGTGAGCAGTTCTTC
TRBD2,TRBV7-9,TRBJ2-1,many,CASSQRTSGLNEQFF,TGTGCCAGCAGCCAACGGACTAGCGGGCTTAATGAGCAGTTCTTC
TRBD2,TRBV10-2,TRBJ2-1,many,CASGGLAGGLNYNEQFF,TGCGCCAGCGGCGGTTTAGCGGGAGGGCTTAATTACAATGAGCAGTTCTTC
TRBD1,TRBV20-1,TRBJ2-7,few,CSARGDSTYEQYF,TGCAGTGCTAGAGGGGACAGTACCTACGAGCAGTACTTC
.,TRBV3-1,TRBJ2-6,.,CASSQDWHVEANVLTF,TGTGCCAGCAGCCAAGATTGGCACGTGGAGGCCAACGTCCTGACTTTC
TRBD2,TRBV20-1,TRBJ2-1,many,CSARDPGGRNNEQFF,TGCAGTGCTAGAGACCCCGGCGGGAGGAACAATGAGCAGTTCTTC
TRBD2,TRBV12-3/TRBV12-4,TRBJ2-3,many,CASTPWTSGTDTQYF,TGTGCCAGCACCCCATGGACTAGCGGTACAGATACGCAGTATTTT
.,TRBV11-2,TRBJ1-1,few,CASSLSRGRGYTEAFF,TGTGCCAGCAGCTTATCTCGCGGCAGGGGATATACTGAAGCTTTCTTT
.,TRBV6-6,TRBJ2-3,many,CASSWVSADTQYF,TGTGCCAGCAGTTGGGTGTCAGCCGATACGCAGTATTTT
TRBD2,TRBV19,TRBJ2-7,.,CASSIQRLAEPNSYEQYF,TGTGCCAGTAGTATTCAAAGACTAGCGGAACCGAACTCCTACGAGCAGTACTTC
TRBD1,TRBV2,TRBJ2-1,few,CASMRVDRTSYNEQFF,TGTGCCAGCATGAGAGTGGACAGGACATCCTACAATGAGCAGTTCTTC
.,TRBV27,TRBJ1-1,.,CASSSGDHTEAFF,TGTGCCAGCAGTTCCGGGGATCACACTGAAGCTTTCTTT
.,TRBV30,TRBJ2-2,many,CAWSVRADGTGELFF,TGTGCCTGGAGTGTAAGGGCGGACGGGACCGGGGAGCTGTTTTTT
.,TRBV29-1,TRBJ2-3,.,CSAPPSVGQIHRDTQYF,TGCAGCGCTCCTCCAAGCGTCGGACAGATCCACCGAGATACGCAGTATTTT
.,TRBV5-5,TRBJ1-1,.,CASSFSGVEAFF,TGTGCCAGCAGCTTTTCGGGGGTTGAAGCTTTCTTT
.,TRBV11-2,TRBJ2-1,few,CASSPRGGNTYNEQFF,TGTGCCAGCAGCCCAAGGGGCGGGAACACCTACAATGAGCAGTTCTTC
.,TRBV18,TRBJ2-7,.,CASSPSEAAYEQYF,TGTGCCAGCTCACCGAGTGAGGCGGCCTACGAGCAGTACTTC
TRBD1,TRBV14,TRBJ2-7,few,CASSPRARGPYEQYF,TGTGCCAGCAGCCCGCGGGCCAGGGGGCCCTACGAGCAGTACTTC